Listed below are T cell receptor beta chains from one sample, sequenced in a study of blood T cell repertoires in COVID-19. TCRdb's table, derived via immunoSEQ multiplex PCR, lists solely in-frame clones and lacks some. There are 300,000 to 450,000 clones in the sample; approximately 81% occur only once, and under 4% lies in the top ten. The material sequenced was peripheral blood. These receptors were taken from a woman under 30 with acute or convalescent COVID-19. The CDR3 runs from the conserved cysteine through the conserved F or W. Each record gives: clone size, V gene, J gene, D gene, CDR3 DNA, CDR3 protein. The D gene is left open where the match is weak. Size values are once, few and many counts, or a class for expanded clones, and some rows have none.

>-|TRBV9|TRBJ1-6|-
TGTGCCAGCAGCGTAGGAGGTTACTCCTATAATTCACCCCTCCACTTT
CASSVGGYSYNSPLHF
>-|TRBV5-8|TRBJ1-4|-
TGTGCCAGCAGCTTGGAGCGCCTTAATGAAAAACTGTTTTTT
CASSLERLNEKLFF
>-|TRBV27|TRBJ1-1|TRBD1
TGTGCCAGCAGTTGGGACAGGGGCACTGAAGCTTTCTTT
CASSWDRGTEAFF
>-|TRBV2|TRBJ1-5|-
TGTGCCAGCCGCGGGGACCTTACTCAGCCCCAGCATTTT
CASRGDLTQPQHF
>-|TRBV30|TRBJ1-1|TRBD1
TGTGCCTGGACCCCGACAGGGAAGGTTAGGATGAACACTGAAGCTTTCTTT
CAWTPTGKVRMNTEAFF
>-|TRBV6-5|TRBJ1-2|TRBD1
TGTGCCAGCCAATCGCCCCAGGGGGCTGTCGGCTACACCTTC
CASQSPQGAVGYTF
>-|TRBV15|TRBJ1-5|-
TGTGCCACCAGCAGAGATCGAGGCAGGGAACAGCCCCAGCATTTT
CATSRDRGREQPQHF
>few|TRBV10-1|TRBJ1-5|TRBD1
TGCGCCAGCAGTATTCTCCGGGACAGGGACCATCAGCCCCAGCATTTT
CASSILRDRDHQPQHF
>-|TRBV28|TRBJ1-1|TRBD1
TGTGCCAGCAGTCAAATCCGGGGACAGCGGAACACTGAAGCTTTCTTT
CASSQIRGQRNTEAFF
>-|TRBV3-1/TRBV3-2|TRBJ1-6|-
TGTGCCAGCAGCCAAGATCTTGGGTCGCGGAATTCACCCCTCCACTTT
CASSQDLGSRNSPLHF
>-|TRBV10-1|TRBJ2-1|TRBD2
TGCGCCAGCAGCCAGGGACTAGCGGGGCAACAGCGGCAGTTCTTC
CASSQGLAGQQRQFF
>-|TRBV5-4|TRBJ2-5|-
TGTGCCAGCAGCTCACGACTAGAACAAGAGACCCAGTACTTC
CASSSRLEQETQYF
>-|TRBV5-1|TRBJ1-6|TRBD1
TGCGCCAGCAGCGTGGGACAGGGCGGCTCACCCCTCCACTTT
CASSVGQGGSPLHF
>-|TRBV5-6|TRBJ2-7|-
TGTGCCAGCAGCTCCCTTTCGGGAGCTTACGAGCAGTACTTC
CASSSLSGAYEQYF
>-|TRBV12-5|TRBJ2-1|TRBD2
TGTGCTAGTGGATTAGCGGGGATTGAGCAGTTCTTC
CASGLAGIEQFF
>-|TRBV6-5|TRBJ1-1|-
TGTGCCAGCAGCCCCTCGGGGAGCACTGAAGCTTTCTTT
CASSPSGSTEAFF
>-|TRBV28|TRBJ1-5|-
TGTGCCAGCAGTTTAGCAGGTTGGCAGCCCCAGCATTTT
CASSLAGWQPQHF
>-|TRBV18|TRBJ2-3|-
TGTGCCAGCTCACCAGACTCCGATACAGATACGCAGTATTTT
CASSPDSDTDTQYF
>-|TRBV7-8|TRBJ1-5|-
TGTGCCAGCAGCCGCTGGGACTCCCACGATCCGGACAATCAGCCCCAGCATTTT
CASSRWDSHDPDNQPQHF
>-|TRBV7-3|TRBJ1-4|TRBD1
TGTGCCAGCAGCGAAGACAGGGCGGCTAATGAAAAACTGTTTTTT
CASSEDRAANEKLFF
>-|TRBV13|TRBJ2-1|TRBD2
TGTGCCAGCAGCTTAGACCTCGGGACTAGCGGGAGAAATGAGCAGTTCTTC
CASSLDLGTSGRNEQFF
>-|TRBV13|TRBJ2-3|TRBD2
TGTGCCAGCAGCTTCCTTAGCGGGGGGGCCTCAGATACGCAGTATTTT
CASSFLSGGASDTQYF
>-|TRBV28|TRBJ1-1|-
TGTGCCAGCAGGGACGGGAGTGTGATAAACACTGAAGCTTTCTTT
CASRDGSVINTEAFF
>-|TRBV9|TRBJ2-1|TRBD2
TGTGCCAGCAGCGTATCTAGCGGGGCGTACAATGAGCAGTTCTTC
CASSVSSGAYNEQFF
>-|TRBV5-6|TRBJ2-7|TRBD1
TGTGCCAGCAGCCGACAGGGCCTCTACGAGCAGTACTTC
CASSRQGLYEQYF